Below, 28 T cell receptor beta chains from the same sample are listed, as sequenced in a study of blood T cell repertoires in COVID-19. This table comes from immunoSEQ multiplex PCR, and its TCRdb copy is limited to in-frame clones, with some not included. The top ten hold more than 1.4% of the sample, which has approximately 200,000 clones, 85% to 90% seen once. Sequencing input: peripheral blood. These receptors were taken from a man in his late teens or twenties with active or convalescent COVID-19.

The chain recombines TRBV6-5 with TRBJ2-3; no clear D gene. Germline-derived CDR1 and CDR2 are MNHEY and SVGAGI. The CDR3 length is 14 residues. Trimming cost V 6 bases and J 3 bases, with 13 bases left between them. The CDR3: CASRPRKNTDTQYF. The CDR3, as DNA: TGTGCCAGCAGACCGAGAAAGAATACAGATACGCAGTATTTT.

Notes on this clone: One junction end disagrees with the germline gene, perhaps due to a read error. This chain uses TRBV19 with TRBJ1-1; weak D call: TRBD1 (6 bases). CDR3 length equals 13 residues. Germline V lookup: CDR1 LNHDA, CDR2 SQIVND (reference sequence). CDR3 sequence: CASSAGTITKAFF. DNA of the CDR3: TGTGCCAGTAGTGCCGGGACAATCACTAAAGCTTTCTTT.

This sequence joins TRBV21-1 and TRBJ1-4. TRBV21-1 is noted as a pseudogene. This CDR3 comprises 14 residues. The CDR3 bases are TGTGCCAGCAGCAGGAGCCATTTATATGAAAAACTGTTTTTT. This sequence encodes CASSRSHLYEKLFF.

This clone appeared a single time. V gene TRBV30 combines with J gene TRBJ2-6, with TRBD1 identical over 7 bases. Germline V gene lookup returns CDR1 GTSNPN and CDR2 SVGIG (reference sequence). The CDR3 has 17 residues. J was trimmed by 3 bases and V by 3 bases; bases with no gene match: 11. The CDR3 nucleotides read TGTGCCTGGAGCGACGCAACCGGGACAGTTGGGGCCAACGTCCTGACTTTC. Its protein is CAWSDATGTVGANVLTF.

CDR3 region: CASSLLREHLVGEAFF. Here the CDR3 DNA reads TGTGCCAGCAGCTTATTACGAGAACATCTAGTGGGTGAAGCTTTCTTT. The V call is TRBV5-6, the J call TRBJ1-1; the D is unclear. Germline CDR1 is SGHDT and CDR2 is YYEEEE. V was trimmed by 2 bases and J by 7 bases, leaving 21 bases between them. The CDR3 spans 16 residues.

The chain carries TRBV5-1 and TRBJ1-2; 10 bases line up with TRBD1. Germline CDR1 SGHRS, CDR2 YFSETQ. CDR3 length: 17 residues. The J segment lost 2 bases and the V segment lost 0 bases, leaving 7 bases of the junction unmatched. CDR3 sequence reads: CASSLEATGGANYGYTF. The CDR3 coding sequence is TGCGCCAGCAGCTTGGAGGCGACAGGGGGCGCCAACTATGGCTACACCTTC.

The V gene is TRBV14, the J gene TRBJ2-7, with TRBD1 identical over 7 bases. The J segment lost 7 bases and the V segment lost 6 bases, leaving 9 bases of the junction unmatched. The CDR3 is 13 residues long. Germline V gene data show CDR1 as SGHDN and CDR2 as FVKESK. The CDR3 region is CASRPNRGREQYF. The CDR3 nucleotides are TGTGCCAGCAGGCCCAACAGGGGAAGGGAGCAGTACTTC.

This clone came up a few times. The V call is TRBV7-2, the J call TRBJ2-5, with 9 bases that match TRBD1. The ends lost 6 bases at V and 5 bases at J; junction bases unmatched: 7. This CDR3 region has 14 residues. Germline CDR1 reads SGHTA; CDR2 reads FQGNSA. The CDR3 is CASRTGGAGETQYF. DNA for the CDR3: TGTGCCAGCAGAACAGGGGGCGCGGGTGAGACCCAGTACTTC.

The chain is built from TRBV28 and TRBJ2-7; TRBD2 agrees at 13 bases. The CDR3 sequence is 15 residues long. Germline V CDR1 and CDR2: MDHEN, SYDVKM. With 5 bases clipped from V and 7 bases from J, the junction kept 8 bases outside the gene matches. CDR3 residues: CASSLPGLAGSEQYF. CDR3 DNA: TGTGCCAGCAGTCTCCCGGGACTAGCGGGATCTGAGCAGTACTTC.

The rearrangement joins TRBV10-3 to TRBJ2-2; TRBD1 matches at 12 bases. The CDR3 consists of 17 residues. The germline V gene has CDR1 ENHRY and CDR2 SYGVKD. V lost 3 bases and J lost 4; bases outside the gene matches: 6. CDR3 region: CAISETGTGGFTGELFF. CDR3 DNA sequence: TGTGCCATCAGTGAAACCGGGACAGGGGGCTTCACCGGGGAGCTGTTTTTT.

The chain joins TRBV27 to TRBJ1-1, with D possibly matching TRBD1 (5 bases). This CDR3 is 14 amino acids long. Germline V gene lookup returns CDR1 MNHEY and CDR2 SMNVEV (reference sequence). V was shortened by 5 bases and J by 1 base, with 11 bases between the two germline ends. The CDR3 region is CASSAGWGNTEAFF. Here the CDR3 DNA reads TGTGCCAGCAGTGCAGGGTGGGGGAACACTGAAGCTTTCTTT.

The J gene is TRBJ2-2, the V gene TRBV3-1 (or the pseudogene TRBV3-2), with 10 positions matching TRBD2. The CDR3 consists of 18 residues. Germline CDR1 and CDR2: LGHDT and YNNKEL (reference sequence). V lost 5 bases to trimming and J lost 1 base; unmatched junction nucleotides: 10. This CDR3 is CASSTGAGGPRNTGELFF. Written as DNA, the CDR3 is TGTGCCAGCAGCACAGGAGCGGGAGGGCCTCGGAACACCGGGGAGCTGTTTTTT.

The J gene is TRBJ2-7, the V gene TRBV6-2 or TRBV6-3, with TRBD1 matching over 7 bases. The germline V gene encodes CDR1 MNHEY and CDR2 SVGEGT. Trimming at V came to 5 bases and at J to 4 bases, leaving 11 bases not matched to a gene. The CDR3 has 15 residues. The CDR3 nucleotides read TGTGCCAGCAGTCTCTTCGACAGGGTAGGATACGAGCAGTACTTC. Translating it yields CASSLFDRVGYEQYF.

The J gene is TRBJ1-5, the V gene TRBV30; 8 bases match TRBD1. V trimming: 4 bases; J trimming: 3 bases; junction bases outside the gene matches: 11. Germline V gene data show CDR1 as GTSNPN and CDR2 as SVGIG (reference sequence). The CDR3 contains 16 residues. This chain's CDR3 is CAWTPRTGRTNQPQHF. The CDR3 DNA reads TGTGCCTGGACTCCTAGGACAGGGCGAACCAATCAGCCCCAGCATTTT.

The chain combines TRBV4-1 with TRBJ2-7; D perhaps matches TRBD1 (5 bases). The CDR3 extends over 14 amino acids. V gave up 3 bases and J gave up 6 bases, with 15 bases separating them. Germline V gives CDR1 MGHRA, CDR2 YSYEKL. CDR3 sequence (DNA): TGCGCCAGCAGCCACTCAGGGCGTATTTCCGAGCAGTACTTC. It encodes CASSHSGRISEQYF.

The chain links TRBV19 to TRBJ1-6, with D tentatively TRBD1 (5 bases). From germline, CDR1 is LNHDA and CDR2 SQIVND (reference sequence). The ends were cut back, 7 bases at V and 7 bases at J, with 17 bases in the middle. The CDR3 extends over 15 amino acids. CDR3 protein: CASTEGEVGNSPLHF. The CDR3 nucleotides are TGTGCCAGTACCGAAGGGGAGGTTGGGAATTCACCCCTCCACTTT.

V and J are TRBV5-1 and TRBJ1-1; TRBD1 is a possible D gene (6 bases). Trimming pared 2 bases from V and 3 bases from J, leaving 11 bases between. Germline V lookup: CDR1 SGHRS, CDR2 YFSETQ. The CDR3 extends over 14 amino acids. The CDR3 protein is CASSFVGGHTEAFF. In nucleotides, the CDR3 is TGCGCCAGCAGCTTTGTCGGGGGGCACACTGAAGCTTTCTTT.

The chain is built from TRBV5-6 and TRBJ2-6; TRBD2 aligns across 9 bases. Germline V gene sequence: CDR1 SGHDT, CDR2 YYEEEE. The CDR3 runs 18 residues. Trimming at V came to 4 bases and at J to 4 bases, leaving 12 bases not matched to a gene. The CDR3 spells CASSPGFSGSPGANVLTF. In DNA form, the CDR3 reads TGTGCCAGCAGCCCTGGGTTTAGCGGGAGCCCCGGGGCCAACGTCCTGACTTTC.

CDR3 in amino acids: CASSQGLDNSPLHF. Here the CDR3 DNA reads TGTGCCAGCAGCCAGGGGTTAGATAATTCACCCCTCCACTTT. This chain connects TRBV9 to TRBJ1-6, with a tentative D call TRBD1 (6 bases). V was shortened by 4 bases and J by 5 bases, with 10 bases between the two germline ends. Germline CDR1 and CDR2: SGDLS and YYNGEE. This CDR3 comprises 14 residues. Using reference TRBV9 and TRBJ1-6 for the parts outside the CDR3, the full variable domain is DSGVTQTPKHLITATGQRVTLRCSPRSGDLSVYWYQQSLDQGLQFLIQYYNGEERAKGNILERFSAQQFPDLHSELNLSSLELGDSALYFCASSQGLDNSPLHFGNGTRLTVT.

The chain joins TRBV28 to TRBJ2-7, with no clear D. V lost 3 bases, J lost 2 bases, and 14 bases lay in between. CDR1 MDHEN and CDR2 SYDVKM come from the germline V gene. This CDR3 has 15 amino acids. CDR3 bases: TGTGCCAGCAGTTTTTTCTCCCAGGTCCCCTACGAGCAGTACTTC. It yields the protein CASSFFSQVPYEQYF.

This sequence joins TRBV10-3 and TRBJ1-2, with TRBD1 identical over 7 bases. Trimming cost V 4 bases and J 4 bases; bases outside gene matches: 3. In germline, CDR1 is ENHRY, CDR2 SYGVKD. The CDR3 runs to 13 residues. CDR3 nucleotide sequence: TGTGCCATCAGTGGGGACAGATCCTATGGCTACACCTTC. Translating gives CAISGDRSYGYTF.

The V and J genes are TRBV7-9 and TRBJ1-2; D gene unclear. The CDR3 is made up of 14 amino acids. From germline, CDR1 is SEHNR and CDR2 FQNEAQ (reference sequence). The ends were cut back, 5 bases at V and 0 bases at J, with 10 bases in the middle. The CDR3 here is CASSGRGPNYGYTF. The CDR3 DNA reads as TGTGCCAGCAGCGGCCGGGGTCCTAACTATGGCTACACCTTC.

V and J are TRBV27 and TRBJ2-7, with TRBD1 matching 9 bases. Trimming at V came to 5 bases and at J to 4 bases, leaving 6 bases not matched to a gene. Germline assignment: CDR1 MNHEY and CDR2 SMNVEV (reference sequence). The length of the CDR3 is 14 residues. The DNA of the CDR3 is TGTGCCAGCAGTACTAGGACAGGGGTGTACGAGCAGTACTTC. Translated: CASSTRTGVYEQYF.

The rearrangement joins TRBV2 to TRBJ1-1; D possibly corresponds to TRBD1 (6 bases). CDR1 SNHLY and CDR2 FYNNEI come from the germline V gene. Between the trimmed V and J ends, which lost 0 bases and 4 bases, there was a span of 15 bases. The CDR3 has 16 amino acids. CDR3 DNA sequence: TGTGCCAGCAGTGAAGCGCTTCGTCAGGGGTTCACTGAAGCTTTCTTT. Translated: CASSEALRQGFTEAFF.

The chain links TRBV7-8 to TRBJ1-2, with 8 bases matching TRBD1. The V gene's germline CDR1 is SGHVS and CDR2 FQNEAQ. The CDR3 consists of 16 residues. J gave up 2 bases and V 0 bases, and 5 bases lay outside the gene matches. The DNA of the CDR3 is TGTGCCAGCAGCTTAGCGTCCACAGGGGGGAACTATGGCTACACCTTC. Its translation is CASSLASTGGNYGYTF.

The V gene is TRBV5-1, the J gene TRBJ2-3, with a weak D call TRBD1 (5 bases). Germline assignment: CDR1 SGHRS and CDR2 YFSETQ. This CDR3 region has 14 residues. The V end was cut by 1 base, the J end by 3 bases, with 9 bases between. The CDR3 DNA follows: TGCGCCAGCAGCTTGAAGACAGATACAGATACGCAGTATTTT. Translated: CASSLKTDTDTQYF.

J is TRBJ2-3 and V is TRBV4-2; 9 bases match TRBD1. Germline V gives CDR1 LGHNA, CDR2 YNFKEQ. The CDR3 loop spans 14 amino acids. With V trimmed by 8 bases and J by 6 bases, 9 bases remained unmatched. In DNA, the CDR3 is TGTGCCAGCGCCGCGGGACAGGGCTGGGATACGCAGTATTTT. This sequence encodes CASAAGQGWDTQYF.

The gene calls are TRBV28 and TRBJ1-6; TRBD1 is a possible D gene (6 bases). Looked up from germline, CDR1 is MDHEN and CDR2 is SYDVKM. The CDR3 has 14 residues. Trimming stripped 4 bases from V and 7 bases from J, with 11 bases between. The DNA of the CDR3 is TGTGCCAGCAGTTGGGGGGGCGGAAATTCACCCCTCCACTTT. Translating gives CASSWGGGNSPLHF.